The next 16 T cell receptor beta chains were all read from a single sample in a study of T cells in Graves' hyperthyroidism and ophthalmopathy (dated by TCRdb to about 2019). Library preparation was by multiplex PCR. The listed sequencing device is Illumina HiSeq 2000. Amplification of TCR beta CDR3 regions was carried out from RNA transcripts. The first round of RT-PCR for the TCR CDR3 was performed with the HTBI primer set and the Qiagen OneStep RT-PCR kit. The public reads were reanalyzed by TCRdb: fastp trimming at Q25, MiXCR alignment, in-frame beta chains only. Rows matching on CDR3 protein sequence are summarized as one entry with the most common DNA and genes. Here the sample has roughly 160,000 distinct CDR3 sequences; about 9% occur a single time. Approximately 20% of the sample rests with the top ten. Specimen: blood. The source is a woman between 18 and 29 years old with Graves' hyperthyroidism that later progressed to Graves' ophthalmopathy.

As concerns this clonotype: This may be a read error, as it is one base from a much larger clone. CDR3 protein: CASNLRHGYEQYF. The CDR3 bases are TGTGCCAGCAATTTGCGACACGGCTACGAGCAGTACTTC. V gene TRBV12-3 or TRBV12-4 combines with J gene TRBJ2-7, with D unresolved. There are 13 residues in the CDR3. Trimming stripped 7 bases from V and 3 bases from J, with 13 bases between.

This chain joins TRBV9 and TRBJ2-7; D could derive from TRBD1 or TRBD2 (5 bases each). Deletions cut 2 bases from V and 2 bases from J, with 11 bases between. The length of the CDR3 is 14 residues. Germline assignment: CDR1 SGDLS and CDR2 YYNGEE. CDR3 coding DNA: TGTGCCAGCAGCGTCCGGGACGGCACCTACGAGCAGTACTTC. As protein: CASSVRDGTYEQYF.

The chain links TRBV19 to TRBJ2-2, with D unclear. Germline V CDR1 and CDR2: LNHDA, SQIVND (reference sequence). V lost 1 base and J lost 6, with 6 bases in between. This CDR3 region has 13 residues. Here the CDR3 reads CASSIGRPGELFF. The CDR3 coding sequence is TGTGCCAGTAGTATAGGCAGGCCCGGGGAGCTGTTTTTT.

This clonotype occurred many times. The chain carries TRBV30 and TRBJ1-5, with D tentatively TRBD1 (5 bases). CDR1 and CDR2 (germline): GTSNPN, SVGIG (reference sequence). The CDR3 has 12 amino acids. Trimming stripped 2 bases from V and 9 bases from J, with 11 bases between. CDR3 sequence reads: CAWSTTQGPQHF. CDR3 DNA: TGTGCCTGGAGTACTACTCAGGGGCCCCAGCATTTT.

This clonotype was seen ten or more times. This sequence joins TRBV20-1 and TRBJ2-1; 8 bases map to TRBD2. Trimming removed 1 base from V and 3 bases from J; junction bases left unmatched: 8. Germline loops: CDR1 DFQATT, CDR2 SNEGSKA (reference sequence). CDR3 length: 16 residues. In DNA form, the CDR3 reads TGCAGTGCTAGAGGCTTGGCGGGGGGAAACTACAATGAGCAGTTCTTC. Amino acids: CSARGLAGGNYNEQFF.

This clonotype was detected a few times. The chain joins TRBV19 to TRBJ1-2, with 11 bases fitting TRBD1. V trimming: 3 bases; J trimming: 10 bases; junction bases outside the gene matches: 7. The length of the CDR3 is 14 residues. In germline, CDR1 is LNHDA, CDR2 SQIVND (reference sequence). The CDR3: CASSIEWTGGDYTF. The CDR3 region has the DNA TGTGCCAGTAGTATCGAATGGACAGGGGGCGACTACACCTTC.

This clonotype was counted a few times. The rearrangement joins TRBV4-1 to TRBJ1-4; 8 nucleotides align to TRBD1. Germline lookup yields CDR1 MGHRA and CDR2 YSYEKL. Unmatched junction bases numbered 5, after V lost 0 bases and J lost 8 bases. This CDR3 region has 15 residues. The CDR3 here is CASSQETGGVEKLFF. The CDR3 coding sequence is TGCGCCAGCAGCCAAGAAACAGGGGGGGTCGAAAAACTGTTTTTT.

This clonotype was counted at least ten times. The chain recombines TRBV7-2 with TRBJ2-2; 8 bases agree with TRBD2. The CDR3 loop spans 16 amino acids. V trimming: 5 bases; J trimming: 2 bases; junction bases outside the gene matches: 7. Germline V gives CDR1 SGHTA, CDR2 FQGNSA. The CDR3 nucleotides read TGTGCCAGCAGCCCCGAGAGCGGGGGAAACACCGGGGAGCTGTTTTTT. Its protein is CASSPESGGNTGELFF.

This clonotype showed up many times. The genes are TRBV7-9 and TRBJ1-4; 9 nucleotides line up with TRBD1. V was clipped by 6 bases and J by 1 base; unmatched bases: 6. The CDR3 sequence is 16 residues long. Germline CDR1 is SEHNR and CDR2 is FQNEAQ (reference sequence). CDR3: CASRRGQGRTNEKLFF. CDR3 nucleotide sequence: TGTGCCAGCAGACGAGGACAGGGGAGAACTAATGAAAAACTGTTTTTT.

Ten or more counts support this clonotype. This chain links TRBV28 with TRBJ2-7; 7 bases are shared with TRBD1. CDR1 MDHEN and CDR2 SYDVKM come from the germline V gene. The CDR3 is made up of 14 amino acids. V gave up 4 bases and J gave up 1 base; unmatched junction bases: 4. CDR3 region: CASSSDRASYEQYF. Written as DNA, the CDR3 is TGTGCCAGCAGTTCCGACAGGGCTTCCTACGAGCAGTACTTC.

In this sample, this clonotype turned up many times. The chain joins TRBV12-3 or TRBV12-4 to TRBJ1-5; 7 nucleotides agree with TRBD1. J was trimmed by 6 bases and V by 6 bases; bases with no gene match: 14. The length of the CDR3 is 16 residues. CDR3 bases: TGTGCCAGCAGCCCAAGGGGCCAGGGGGGGAGTCAGCCCCAGCATTTT. Translating it yields CASSPRGQGGSQPQHF.

The chain uses TRBV5-1 and TRBJ2-5, with a tentative D call TRBD1 (8 bases). V shed 4 bases and J shed 3 bases, with 16 bases lying between them. The CDR3 has 15 residues. Germline V lookup: CDR1 SGHRS, CDR2 YFSETQ. CDR3 sequence reads: CASSPRTGREETQYF. CDR3 DNA sequence: TGCGCCAGCAGCCCCAGGACAGGGAGGGAAGAGACCCAGTACTTC.

This clonotype was observed at least ten times. V gene TRBV7-2 combines with J gene TRBJ1-1; D call uncertain. This CDR3 has 12 amino acids. The ends were cut back, 6 bases at V and 1 base at J, with 6 bases in the middle. CDR1 is SGHTA and CDR2 is FQGNSA in the germline V gene. The CDR3 sequence: CASRTQNTEAFF. The CDR3 coding sequence is TGTGCCAGCAGGACACAGAACACTGAAGCTTTCTTT.

This clonotype occurred many times. The gene calls are TRBV30 and TRBJ2-7; TRBD1 might be the D (5 bases). Trimming cost V 2 bases and J 2 bases, with 10 bases left between them. The CDR3 has 13 amino acids. Germline lookup yields CDR1 GTSNPN and CDR2 SVGIG (reference sequence). As DNA, the CDR3 is TGTGCCTGGAGTAGAGACAGCGCCTACGAGCAGTACTTC. Translating it yields CAWSRDSAYEQYF.

This clonotype was recorded a few times. The chain uses TRBV19 and TRBJ2-6, with D unclear. Germline V gives CDR1 LNHDA, CDR2 SQIVND (reference sequence). V lost 4 bases and J lost 1, with 14 bases in between. CDR3 size: 17 residues. In DNA form, the CDR3 reads TGTGCCAGTAGTACCCTGGACGGAGTATCTGGGGCCAACGTCCTGACTTTC. Its protein is CASSTLDGVSGANVLTF.

The chain has TRBV4-1 and TRBJ1-5, with 8 bases matching TRBD1. The germline CDR1 and CDR2 sequences are MGHRA and YSYEKL. V shed 1 base and J 0 bases; nucleotides not matched to a gene: 11. The CDR3 is made up of 19 amino acids. The CDR3 protein is CASSQGTGFFEGSNQPQHF. The CDR3 DNA sequence: TGCGCCAGCAGCCAAGGGACAGGGTTTTTCGAGGGTAGCAATCAGCCCCAGCATTTT.